This T cell receptor (beta chain) was retrieved from a study of blood T cell repertoires in COVID-19. In the study overall: Acute and convalescent COVID-19 samples came from the United States, Italy and Spain. PBMCs, B-cell-depleted T cells, or T cells were the source of the cDNA or gDNA that made up the material.

The CDR3 covers 15 residues. The germline V gene encodes CDR1 SGHRS and CDR2 YFSETQ. V gave up 4 bases and J gave up 0 bases, with 11 bases separating them. Original analysis: Nucleated cell counts were estimated from reference gene primer amplification. Some clones are missing from TCRdb's copy, which holds only in-frame ones; the method was immunoSEQ multiplex PCR. The V and J calls and clone size are taken from that table; D and trimming were inferred from the DNA. The sample contains about 200,000 clones, over 80% of which appear only once. The receptor was isolated from a human donor in a cohort sampled during active COVID-19. The chain carries TRBV5-1 and TRBJ2-1, with D unresolved. Input material: peripheral blood. Here the CDR3 DNA reads TGCGCCAGCAGCCTACCACGAAGCTCCTACAATGAGCAGTTCTTC. It is translated as CASSLPRSSYNEQFF.